This T cell receptor beta chain came from a study of a mutant IDH1 vaccine in newly diagnosed glioma (dated by TCRdb to about 2021). Background for the entire study: In the chemotherapy-containing groups, vaccination started alongside temozolomide cycles, whereas in patients who had radiotherapy alone it started 4-6 weeks after radiotherapy. Of the roughly 31 treated patients, approximately 62% were male and approximately 38% were female, and the mean age was approximately 40 years. Prior to enrollment, patients had been given standard therapy consisting of radiotherapy alone, temozolomide alone, or radiochemotherapy with temozolomide, with the combination given to most patients. The week-35 safety follow-up took place at visit V12, and the week-47 end of study took place at visit V13. Six visits were used for peripheral blood collection: V03 (baseline), V05, V07, V10, V12 and V13. For exploratory analyses, about 25 treated patients had longitudinal TCRB deep sequencing done wherever samples were available.

Overall results and qualifications from the work: Pseudoprogression seemed to be unrelated to changes in the top peripheral T cell clonotypes found by TCRB sequencing. The authors noted that analyses of patient blood samples could not be reproduced because of sample limitations. PBMC samples for TCRB deep sequencing were selected based on availability. Immune responses induced by the vaccine were seen in about 93% of patients across multiple MHC alleles.

The intended sense of this specimen's time point label: week 47, end of study. A 20-mer mutant IDH1 peptide at 300 micrograms in Montanide made up each vaccine dose, which was injected subcutaneously together with topical imiquimod. Patients were given eight vaccinations, in weeks 1, 3, 5, 7, 11, 15, 19 and 23, which matched visits V03 through V10. The donors had newly diagnosed IDH1-mutant astrocytomas of WHO grade 3 or 4 that showed loss of nuclear ATRX. The samples were drawn from NOA16, a multicentre, single-arm, open-label phase I trial in Germany that tested a mutant IDH1 peptide vaccine in humans for the first time. Genomic DNA for TCRB sequencing was extracted from EDTA blood using the DNeasy Blood and Tissue Kit. With respect to this clone: There is no known antigen for this receptor. Nothing much larger sits one base from this clone, and base qualities are not available.

Libraries were made using the immunoSEQ multiplex PCR assay. Following the manufacturer's protocol, the hsTCRB Kit was used to amplify rearranged TCR beta chain sequences. An Illumina MiSeq was used to sequence the TCRB libraries. The authors' pipeline ran thus. The kit vendor's proprietary platform handled demultiplexing, trimming and gene mapping. TCRdb carries this immuneACCESS record with in-frame sequences only. Its versions omit some clonotypes, under half of them owing to an unresolved V gene in the studies checked, with the rest unexplained. V, J and clone size reflect that table, while D and trimming were determined from the DNA. The sample table holds over 30,000 clones, of which more than 80% were seen once. The ten most abundant clones make up around 5% of the sample. In the germline V gene (reference sequence), CDR1 corresponds to DFQATT and CDR2 to SNEGSKA. V is reduced by 3 bases and J by 8 bases, leaving a spacing of 5 bases between them. The CDR3 has 10 amino acids, counting the end cysteine and phenylalanine. Only CDR3 DNA remains: 30 bases, in frame from the first base.

This clonotype was sampled from a woman aged 40-49 years with glioma. In this chain, TRBV20-1 is recombined with TRBJ2-1, with the D gene not clear enough to name. The source was PBMCs, collected from a glioma patient whose treatment included an IDH1 peptide vaccine. The CDR3 is CSASFDEQFF. The DNA sequence is given as TGCAGTGCTAGCTTCGATGAGCAGTTCTTC.